This is a list of T cell receptor beta chains from one sample in a study of cytomegalovirus exposure and HLA in healthy donors. Libraries were prepared by immunoSEQ multiplex PCR; TCRdb keeps only in-frame clonotypes and omits some of them. The data show approximately 170,000 clones, with approximately 81% seen just once and 1.3% held by the top ten. Sequenced: PBMCs. Source of these receptors: a man in his fifties in good health and CMV-seropositive. CDR3s include the opening cysteine and the closing phenylalanine or tryptophan. Fields, in order: clone size, V gene, D gene, J gene, CDR3 DNA, CDR3 protein. A D gene is named only where the DNA matches it firmly. Clone size is given for some rows only: seen once, a few or many times, or a class if the clone is expanded.

>-|TRBV6-6|-|TRBJ2-6
TGTGCCAGCAGTTACTCGACCGGGTCTGGGGCCAACGTCCTGACTTTC
CASSYSTGSGANVLTF
>-|TRBV29-1|-|TRBJ1-1
TGCAGCGCTATGCAGGCCTCGAACACTGAAGCTTTCTTT
CSAMQASNTEAFF
>-|TRBV6-1|-|TRBJ2-5
TGTGCCAGCACGAGAAAAGAAGAGACCCAGTACTTC
CASTRKEETQYF
>few|TRBV7-3|TRBD2|TRBJ2-1
TGTGCCAGCAGCCGAGAGCGGGACCCCCTCTTCTTC
CASSRERDPLFF
>once|TRBV29-1|TRBD1|TRBJ1-2
TGCAGCTTCACAGGGGTGTCCTCTGGAGGCTACACCTTC
CSFTGVSSGGYTF
>-|TRBV4-1|-|TRBJ1-5
TGCGCCAGCCACCCCGGGGGGGAGAGCAATCAGCCCCAGCATTTT
CASHPGGESNQPQHF
>-|TRBV5-6|-|TRBJ1-4
TGTGCCAGCAGCCTTCCGGGCAGCGGAACTAATGAAAAACTGTTTTTT
CASSLPGSGTNEKLFF
>-|TRBV5-1|-|TRBJ2-5
TGCGCCAGCAGCTTGGCCCAGGGAAACCAAGAGACCCAGTACTTC
CASSLAQGNQETQYF
>-|TRBV6-6|-|TRBJ1-1
TGTGCCAGCATGCAGAAAGCTTTCTTT
CASMQKAFF
>-|TRBV4-1|TRBD1|TRBJ1-2
TGCGCCAGCAGCCAGTGGGACAGGGGTGGCTACACCTTC
CASSQWDRGGYTF
>-|TRBV6-5|TRBD1|TRBJ2-3
TGTGCCAGTACCGGGACAGGGGGCCCCGATACGCAGTATTTT
CASTGTGGPDTQYF
>-|TRBV27|-|TRBJ1-2
TGTGCCAGCAGTTTAGTGGCAGAGGGTAGCTATGGCTACACCTTC
CASSLVAEGSYGYTF
>once|TRBV5-1|-|TRBJ2-7
TGCGCCAGCAGCTTGGCAAGCGGTACCTACGAGCAGTACTTC
CASSLASGTYEQYF
>few|TRBV7-2|-|TRBJ2-1
TGTGCCAGCAGCCGGGGTGGGGGCGGAGAGCAGTTCTTC
CASSRGGGGEQFF
>-|TRBV5-5|TRBD2|TRBJ2-1
TGTGCCAGCAGCTTGGACGGGCGGGGGGGCCTAGATGAGCAGTTCTTC
CASSLDGRGGLDEQFF
>-|TRBV25-1|TRBD1|TRBJ2-7
TGTGCCAGCAGTGGGGGACAGGCCAGCTACGAGCAGTACTTC
CASSGGQASYEQYF
>few|TRBV6-1|-|TRBJ1-5
TGTGCCAGCAGTACAAGGGGGAGCAATCAGCCCCAGCATTTT
CASSTRGSNQPQHF
>-|TRBV5-6|TRBD1|TRBJ1-4
TGTGCCAGCAGCACCCGGGACAGGGGGGGTGAAAAACTGTTTTTT
CASSTRDRGGEKLFF
>many|TRBV11-2|-|TRBJ2-3
TGTGCCAGCAGCTTAGAGTTTGGGGGAGGAAGCACAGATACGCAGTATTTT
CASSLEFGGGSTDTQYF
>-|TRBV10-3|-|TRBJ1-1
TGTGCCATCAGAGGACACTTGGGGCACACTGAAGCTTTCTTT
CAIRGHLGHTEAFF
>-|TRBV4-1|-|TRBJ2-7
TGCGCCAGCAGCCAAGCACCTCCGGGACAAACTTTCTACGAGCAGTACTTC
CASSQAPPGQTFYEQYF
>few|TRBV30|TRBD2|TRBJ2-5
TGTGCCTGGAGTGTAGGGATGTGGGGGGGGGAACAAGAGACCCAGTACTTC
CAWSVGMWGGEQETQYF
>-|TRBV2|TRBD2|TRBJ2-2
TGTGCCAGCAGTGTAACTAGCGGGGGAATCGGGGAGCTGTTTTTT
CASSVTSGGIGELFF
>once|TRBV5-4|-|TRBJ2-3
TGTGCCAGCAGCTTGAAATTGGTGGGGGGCAGGGGGGATACGCAGTATTTT
CASSLKLVGGRGDTQYF
>-|TRBV6-5|-|TRBJ1-2
TGTGCCAGCACTCCGGGATGGACGGGGGGCTACACCTTC
CASTPGWTGGYTF
>-|TRBV28|TRBD2|TRBJ2-1
TGTGCCAGCAGTCCCGGGACTAGCGAGGAGTTCTTC
CASSPGTSEEFF
>once|TRBV14|-|TRBJ1-2
TGTGCCAGCAGCCAAGGCGCGAGTGCTGGCTACACCTTC
CASSQGASAGYTF
>-|TRBV14|TRBD2|TRBJ2-1
TGTGCCAGCAGCCAAGATACGGCGGGGGTCTATGAGCAGTTCTTC
CASSQDTAGVYEQFF
>-|TRBV7-8|-|TRBJ2-5
TGTGCCAGCAGCGGACAGCTCCAAGAGACCCAGTACTTC
CASSGQLQETQYF
>-|TRBV18|-|TRBJ1-5
TGTGCCAGCTCACCACTCGGGGGGACCAATCAGCCCCAGCATTTT
CASSPLGGTNQPQHF
>-|TRBV18|TRBD2|TRBJ2-5
TGTGCCAGCTCACCACTTCTAGCGGGAGTTCAAGAGACCCAGTACTTC
CASSPLLAGVQETQYF
>few|TRBV27|-|TRBJ1-2
TGTGCCAGCAGGGATGCAGGGTTTTTCGGCTACACCTTC
CASRDAGFFGYTF
>-|TRBV29-1|-|TRBJ2-3
TGCAGCGTTGGTTCACGGGGTACGCAGTATTTT
CSVGSRGTQYF
>-|TRBV5-6|-|TRBJ1-1
TGTGCCAGCAGCACCGCTACCGCGGGCAGAGGACCGAACACTGAAGCTTTCTTT
CASSTATAGRGPNTEAFF
>once|TRBV6-1|-|TRBJ2-5
TGTGCCAGTTCCCCCCGCGGGCCCCCGACAGAGACCCAGTACTTC
CASSPRGPPTETQYF
>-|TRBV18|-|TRBJ2-3
TGTGCCAGCTCACCCGGACAGACCCAGGGACATACGCAGTATTTT
CASSPGQTQGHTQYF
>-|TRBV28|-|TRBJ2-7
TGTGCCAGCAGGGCGACCGGGATTTGCTTCTTC
CASRATGICFF
>-|TRBV5-8|TRBD1|TRBJ2-5
TGTGCCAGCAGCGCGGGTGGACAGGGTGGGCAAGAGACCCAGTACTTC
CASSAGGQGGQETQYF
>-|TRBV6-5|-|TRBJ2-1
TGTGCCAGCAGGGCTCCCATTTACAATGAGCAGTTCTTC
CASRAPIYNEQFF
>-|TRBV6-5|TRBD2|TRBJ2-1
TGTGCCAGCAGCTTCAGCGGGGGGACCTACAATGAGCAGTTCTTC
CASSFSGGTYNEQFF
>-|TRBV27|-|TRBJ1-2
TGTGCCAGCAGCGGACGGACAGATCCGCCTTATGGCTACACCTTC
CASSGRTDPPYGYTF
>-|TRBV4-3|-|TRBJ2-2
TGCGCCAGCAGCCAAGCGCCGGGAGACACCGGGGAGCTGTTTTTT
CASSQAPGDTGELFF
>once|TRBV4-1|TRBD2|TRBJ2-2
TGCGCCAGCAGCCAAGTCCGGACTAGCGGGGCCCGCACCGGGGAGCTGTTTTTT
CASSQVRTSGARTGELFF
>-|TRBV28|TRBD1|TRBJ1-5
TGTGCCAGCAGCACTACCGGGACAGGGTATGGTCAGCCCCAGCATTTT
CASSTTGTGYGQPQHF
>-|TRBV25-1|TRBD1|TRBJ2-3
TGTGCCAGCAGTGAATTCCGGACAGGGAGCACAGATACGCAGTATTTT
CASSEFRTGSTDTQYF
>-|TRBV19|-|TRBJ1-5
TGTGCCAGTAGTATCGTCCGGAGTAGCAATCAGCCCCAGCATTTT
CASSIVRSSNQPQHF
>-|TRBV18|TRBD2|TRBJ2-1
TGTGCCAGCTCAGGGACTAGCGGGGACAATGAGCAGTTCTTC
CASSGTSGDNEQFF
>-|TRBV27|TRBD2|TRBJ2-1
TGTGCCAGCAGTGCTAGCGGGTCTTACAATGAGCAGTTCTTC
CASSASGSYNEQFF
>-|TRBV4-2|TRBD2|TRBJ2-7
TGTGCCAGCAGCCAGTTTGTGACTAGCGGTGCCTACGAGCAGTACTTC
CASSQFVTSGAYEQYF
>-|TRBV10-2|-|TRBJ1-4
TGCGCCAGCAGTGGGGCAGGCGTAAATGAAAAACTGTTTTTT
CASSGAGVNEKLFF
>-|TRBV28|TRBD2|TRBJ2-7
TGTGCCAGCAGTGCCCCTAGCGGTAGCTCCTACGAGCAGTACTTC
CASSAPSGSSYEQYF